The clone carrying this T cell receptor (beta chain) was counted only a few times. Antigen specificity is unknown. The sample belongs to a study of beta chain features in type 1 diabetes. Study outcomes and limitations: The study found moderately but significantly shorter TCRB CDR3s in all four CD4+ subsets of Type 1 diabetes patients.

The CDR3 contains 12 residues. Germline V gives CDR1 MDHEN, CDR2 SYDVKM. V lost 3 bases, J lost 4 bases, and 4 bases lay in between. Expressed TCRB transcripts were sequenced because the entire RNA isolate underwent reverse transcription. Clones were sequenced by immunoSEQ multiplex PCR, and TCRdb holds only the in-frame ones, with some missing. Among about 640,000 clones listed, about an eighth were seen once. The rearrangement joins TRBV28 to TRBJ2-1; the D is unclear. What was sequenced was naive CD4+ T cells from blood. This clonotype was sampled from a man aged 25 to 40 with type 1 diabetes. The CDR3 sequence is CASSFRYNEQFF. In nucleotides, the CDR3 is TGTGCCAGCAGTTTTAGGTACAATGAGCAGTTCTTC.